The present TCR beta chain was sequenced within a study of T-cell memory formation after mild COVID-19. This clonotype was observed at least ten times. A single record per CDR3 protein comes from TCRdb applying MiXCR to the 5' RACE reads. The sample includes around 25,000 distinct CDR3 sequences, less than 8% of them seen just once. This CDR3 spans 15 amino acids. The V gene end was trimmed by 2 bases and the J gene end by 5 bases; junction bases not matched to a gene: 7. The V gene's germline CDR1 is KGHDR and CDR2 SFDVKD. The sequencing sample was made of PBMCs or a T cell subset sorted from them (not recorded which). The chain carries TRBV24-1 and TRBJ1-2, with TRBD1 matching 7 bases. This receptor was obtained from an adult woman who had mild COVID-19 (a few samples of this study predate the infection). Cell type and time point are not known. The CDR3 spells CATSDSGGQKYGYTF. DNA for the CDR3: TGTGCCACCAGTGATTCCGGGGGACAGAAGTATGGCTACACCTTC.